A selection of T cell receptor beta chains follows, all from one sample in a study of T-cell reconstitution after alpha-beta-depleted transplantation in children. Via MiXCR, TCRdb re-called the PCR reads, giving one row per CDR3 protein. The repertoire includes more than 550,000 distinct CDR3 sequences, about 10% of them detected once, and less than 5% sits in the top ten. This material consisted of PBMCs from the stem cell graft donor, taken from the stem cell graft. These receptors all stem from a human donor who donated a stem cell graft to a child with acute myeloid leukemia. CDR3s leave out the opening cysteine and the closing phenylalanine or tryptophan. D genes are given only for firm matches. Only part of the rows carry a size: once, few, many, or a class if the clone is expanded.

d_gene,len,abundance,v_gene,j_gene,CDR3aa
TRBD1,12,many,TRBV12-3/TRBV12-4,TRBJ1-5,ASSLGQPNQPQH
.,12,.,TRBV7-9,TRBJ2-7,ASSSPGLSSEQY
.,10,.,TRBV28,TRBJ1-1,ASSFSREEAF
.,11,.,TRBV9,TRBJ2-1,ASSPQRGFEQF
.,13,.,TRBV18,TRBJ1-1,ASSPNDGAWGEAF
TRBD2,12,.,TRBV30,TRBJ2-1,ASQLANSYNEQF
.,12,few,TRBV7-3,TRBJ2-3,ASTPSSSTDTQY
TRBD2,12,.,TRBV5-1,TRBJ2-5,ASARLADKETQY
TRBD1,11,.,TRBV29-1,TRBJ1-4,SVIRDRGEKLF
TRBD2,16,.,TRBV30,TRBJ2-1,AWSPGLAGVTTYNEQF
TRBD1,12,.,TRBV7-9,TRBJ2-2,ASSLNRGPGELF
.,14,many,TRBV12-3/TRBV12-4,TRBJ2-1,ASSLWGSTGSNEQF
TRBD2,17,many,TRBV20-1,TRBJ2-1,SATTRRASLPSGNNEQF
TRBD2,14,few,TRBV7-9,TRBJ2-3,ASSPPLADNTDTQY
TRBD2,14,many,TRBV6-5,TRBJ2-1,ASSYSMGGSSNEQF
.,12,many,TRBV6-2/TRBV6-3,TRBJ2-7,ASSLPTPHYEQY